The 23 T cell receptor beta chains below all came from one sample that was sequenced in a study of shared clonotypes between healthy human individuals. Positively selected for CCR7, the CD45RO-negative cells used as naive CD8 cells excluded terminally differentiated effector memory CD45RA+ cells. Libraries were prepared by immunoSEQ multiplex PCR; TCRdb keeps only in-frame clonotypes and omits some of them. The sample holds hundreds of thousands of clones, roughly 94% seen once. Sequencing used naive CD8+ T cells sorted from blood. The receptor source for this set is a man aged 25 to 40 in good health.

V usage is TRBV7-6 and J usage is TRBJ2-7; D is uncertain. V dropped 4 bases and J dropped 4 bases, with 8 bases sitting between them. Germline V gives CDR1 SGHVS, CDR2 FNYEAQ. There are 12 residues in the CDR3. The CDR3 loop is CASSSPSYEQYF. The DNA for the CDR3 is TGTGCCAGCAGCTCCCCCTCATACGAGCAGTACTTC.

The gene calls are TRBV18 and TRBJ1-5, with TRBD1 as a possible D gene (5 bases). The CDR3 has 14 amino acids. V was shortened by 6 bases and J by 1 base, with 10 bases between the two germline ends. Germline V lookup: CDR1 KGHSH, CDR2 LQKENI. The CDR3 here is CASSRGASNQPQHF. The CDR3 nucleotides are TGTGCCAGCTCCAGAGGGGCGAGCAATCAGCCCCAGCATTTT.

The gene calls are TRBV11-2 and TRBJ2-3; unclear D gene. The V end was cut by 4 bases, the J end by 0 bases, with 11 bases between. Germline V lookup: CDR1 SGHAT, CDR2 FQNNGV. This CDR3 spans 15 amino acids. The CDR3 sequence is CASSSVLLSTDTQYF. CDR3 bases: TGTGCCAGCAGCTCGGTATTACTCAGCACAGATACGCAGTATTTT.

Here the CDR3 DNA reads TGTGCCAGCAGTGCGGTCCGGGACAGCACAGATACGCAGTATTTT. This sequence encodes CASSAVRDSTDTQYF. This chain joins TRBV6-1 and TRBJ2-3; D tentatively reads TRBD1 or TRBD2 (5 bases each). The CDR3 sequence is 15 residues long. Germline V gene lookup returns CDR1 MNHNS and CDR2 SASEGT. V was cut by 4 bases and J by 0 bases, with 11 bases left in between.

The chain recombines TRBV27 with TRBJ2-7; 9 bases fit TRBD1. The CDR3 has 17 residues. The V gene end was trimmed by 5 bases and the J gene end by 2 bases; junction bases not matched to a gene: 13. The germline CDR1 and CDR2 sequences are MNHEY and SMNVEV (reference sequence). CDR3 nucleotide sequence: TGTGCCAGCAGTGGGAGGTGGGGACAGGGAGTTCCCTACGAGCAGTACTTC. Its protein product is CASSGRWGQGVPYEQYF.

The V gene is TRBV7-9, the J gene TRBJ2-7; no clear D. V gave up 4 bases and J gave up 7 bases, with 14 bases separating them. Germline CDR1 is SEHNR and CDR2 is FQNEAQ (reference sequence). There are 13 residues in the CDR3. The DNA of the CDR3 is TGTGCCAGCAGCTCACCCGCGGAGTTTGAGCAGTACTTC. It encodes CASSSPAEFEQYF.

The chain is built from TRBV9 and TRBJ2-7; D not resolved. The CDR3 is made up of 10 amino acids. Per germline, CDR1 SGDLS and CDR2 YYNGEE. With 10 bases removed from V and 6 bases from J, the gap between germline ends came to 11 bases. The CDR3 region has the DNA TGTGCCGGCCGGGTTAGCGAGCAGTACTTC. The encoded protein is CAGRVSEQYF. Full variable domain (remainder filled in from reference TRBV9 and TRBJ2-7): DSGVTQTPKHLITATGQRVTLRCSPRSGDLSVYWYQQSLDQGLQFLIQYYNGEERAKGNILERFSAQQFPDLHSELNLSSLELGDSALYFCAGRVSEQYFGPGTRLTVT.

In regard to this clone: At one boundary the junction diverges from the germline segment, which might be a read error. The genes are TRBV4-2 and TRBJ1-2, with 8 bases that match TRBD1. CDR1 and CDR2 (germline): LGHNA, YNFKEQ. CDR3 length: 15 residues. The CDR3, as DNA: TGTGCCAACAGCCCTCCAAGGACAGGGAACTATGGCTACACCTTC. Protein: CANSPPRTGNYGYTF.

V and J are TRBV5-5 and TRBJ2-5; no clear D gene. The CDR3 has 16 residues. Trimming left V 0 bases short and J 4 bases short, with 16 bases between. The germline CDR1 and CDR2 sequences are SGHKS and YYEKEE (reference sequence). The chain's CDR3 is CASSLGGGGVRETQYF. Written as DNA, the CDR3 is TGTGCCAGCAGCTTGGGAGGTGGTGGCGTTCGAGAGACCCAGTACTTC.

Only one count was recorded for this clone. The chain joins TRBV4-3 to TRBJ2-5, with D hard to call. V gave up 1 base and J gave up 2 bases, with 11 bases separating them. The CDR3 is made up of 15 amino acids. The germline CDR1 and CDR2 sequences are LGHNA and YSLEER. Here the CDR3 DNA reads TGCGCCAGCAGCCAAGGCTCGGCGGATCAAGAGACCCAGTACTTC. Its translation: CASSQGSADQETQYF.

The genes are TRBV7-9 and TRBJ1-2; D ambiguous. This CDR3 contains 14 residues. Per germline, CDR1 SEHNR and CDR2 FQNEAQ (reference sequence). Trimming shortened V by 5 bases and J by 4 bases, and 14 bases separated the two germline ends. The chain's CDR3 is CASSRGGDGYGYTF. The CDR3 DNA reads as TGTGCCAGCAGCCGCGGAGGTGACGGCTATGGCTACACCTTC.

This clone was seen only once. The chain is built from TRBV9 and TRBJ2-1; D is unresolved. The CDR3 covers 17 residues. Germline loops: CDR1 SGDLS, CDR2 YYNGEE. V was trimmed by 4 bases and J by 0 bases, leaving 17 bases between them. The CDR3 DNA reads TGTGCCAGCAGCCACCCATCGGACGCTTTCTCCTACAATGAGCAGTTCTTC. Protein: CASSHPSDAFSYNEQFF.

The chain has TRBV11-2 and TRBJ2-1; D is undetermined. Trimming shortened V by 4 bases and J by 10 bases, and 14 bases separated the two germline ends. CDR3 length: 13 residues. The germline CDR1 and CDR2 sequences are SGHAT and FQNNGV. CDR3 in DNA: TGTGCCAGCAGCTCCTTCCCAGGCAAAGAGCAGTTCTTC. Translation: CASSSFPGKEQFF.

The chain joins TRBV30 to TRBJ2-5; TRBD2 is a possible D gene (5 bases). Germline V lookup: CDR1 GTSNPN, CDR2 SVGIG (reference sequence). The CDR3 runs 15 residues. The V and J ends lost 1 base and 1 base respectively, with 13 bases between them. The CDR3 reads CAWSGVQAAQETQYF. CDR3 DNA sequence: TGTGCCTGGAGTGGGGTTCAAGCGGCCCAAGAGACCCAGTACTTC. Based on the CDR3 plus reference TRBV30 and TRBJ2-5, the full variable domain is SQTIHQWPATLVQPVGSPLSLECTVEGTSNPNLYWYRQAAGRGLQLLFYSVGIGQISSEVPQNLSASRPQDRQFILSSKKLLLSDSGFYLCAWSGVQAAQETQYFGPGTRLLVL.

The chain recombines TRBV27 with TRBJ2-2, with TRBD2 identical over 8 bases. J lost 6 bases, V lost 3 bases, and 6 bases had no gene match. The CDR3 consists of 15 residues. Per the germline V gene, CDR1 is MNHEY and CDR2 is SMNVEV (reference sequence). The CDR3 nucleotides are TGTGCCAGCAGTTTTTTGAGTAGCGGGGCCGGGGAGCTGTTTTTT. Protein sequence: CASSFLSSGAGELFF.

The chain employs TRBV6-5 and TRBJ2-1; 8 nucleotides match TRBD2. The CDR3 is 12 residues long. Trimming cost V 6 bases and J 8 bases; bases outside gene matches: 3. Germline CDR1 reads MNHEY; CDR2 reads SVGAGI. CDR3 sequence: CASSQAGDEQFF. The CDR3 DNA sequence: TGTGCCAGCAGCCAAGCGGGAGATGAGCAGTTCTTC.

The chain carries TRBV19 and TRBJ1-5, with D possibly being TRBD1 (6 bases). V was shortened by 5 bases and J by 4 bases, with 18 bases between the two germline ends. The CDR3 loop spans 16 amino acids. Germline CDR1 and CDR2: LNHDA and SQIVND (reference sequence). Here the CDR3 DNA reads TGTGCCAGTAGTGATAACAGGGTAATGCGAAATCAGCCCCAGCATTTT. Encoded protein: CASSDNRVMRNQPQHF.

V gene TRBV7-2 combines with J gene TRBJ2-5, with D tentatively TRBD1 or TRBD2 (5 bases each). Looked up from germline, CDR1 is SGHTA and CDR2 is FQGNSA. CDR3 length: 16 amino acids. V gave up 2 bases and J gave up 3 bases, with 16 bases separating them. The CDR3 DNA reads TGTGCCAGCAGCTTAAATCCGGGACGTAGTAAAGAGACCCAGTACTTC. Its protein is CASSLNPGRSKETQYF.

The sample holds one count of this clone. V gene TRBV9 combines with J gene TRBJ2-3; D perhaps matches TRBD2 (6 bases). V shed 1 base and J shed 0 bases, with 12 bases lying between them. Germline V CDR1 and CDR2: SGDLS, YYNGEE. CDR3 length equals 16 residues. CDR3 in DNA: TGTGCCAGCAGCGTATGGGGGGAGCCGAGCACAGATACGCAGTATTTT. This codes for CASSVWGEPSTDTQYF. The whole variable domain, remainder taken from reference TRBV9 and TRBJ2-3, is DSGVTQTPKHLITATGQRVTLRCSPRSGDLSVYWYQQSLDQGLQFLIQYYNGEERAKGNILERFSAQQFPDLHSELNLSSLELGDSALYFCASSVWGEPSTDTQYFGPGTRLTVL.

DNA for the CDR3: TGTGCCAGCAGTTCTCCACCTACAGGGTTCCACGAGCAGTACTTC. This translates into CASSSPPTGFHEQYF. This sequence joins TRBV27 and TRBJ2-7; D is perhaps TRBD1 (6 bases). Germline V gene data show CDR1 as MNHEY and CDR2 as SMNVEV (reference sequence). The CDR3 has 15 amino acids. Deletions cut 4 bases from V and 5 bases from J, with 18 bases between.

V usage is TRBV5-1 and J usage is TRBJ2-1; 12 bases fit TRBD2. The V segment lost 3 bases and the J segment 6 bases; nucleotides outside the gene matches: 4. Germline loops: CDR1 SGHRS, CDR2 YFSETQ. This CDR3 is built from 15 residues. This chain's CDR3 is CASSSGLAGINEQFF. The CDR3 DNA follows: TGCGCCAGCAGCTCCGGACTAGCGGGAATCAATGAGCAGTTCTTC.

This rearrangement joins TRBV7-3 to TRBJ2-1, with TRBD2 identical over 8 bases. V dropped 5 bases and J dropped 0; count of bases not matched to a gene: 3. The CDR3 has 15 amino acids. Germline CDR1 is SGHTA and CDR2 is FQGTGA. This chain's CDR3 is CASSPGLGSYNEQFF. CDR3 nucleotides: TGTGCCAGCAGCCCGGGACTAGGCTCCTACAATGAGCAGTTCTTC.

V and J are TRBV30 and TRBJ1-2, with 9 bases fitting TRBD1. The germline V gene has CDR1 GTSNPN and CDR2 SVGIG (reference sequence). The ends lost 6 bases at V and 2 bases at J; junction bases unmatched: 7. This CDR3 is 14 amino acids long. The DNA of the CDR3 is TGTGCCTGCACGTGGACAGGGGACAACTATGGCTACACCTTC. This translates into CACTWTGDNYGYTF.